What follows are 15 T cell receptor beta chains derived from one specimen sequenced in a study of CD8 T cells in ankylosing spondylitis. Each CDR3 protein is one row after TCRdb ran MiXCR on the 5' RACE reads. The table includes fewer than 450,000 distinct CDR3 sequences, about 15% detected once. Study findings and constraints: The study identified a TCR beta motif of under 10 highly homologous variants that appeared characteristic of ankylosing spondylitis blood.

These receptors have no known antigen. What was sequenced was blood, either unsorted or a sorted T cell fraction (not recorded which). The receptors derive from a male donor with ankylosing spondylitis.

This clonotype was detected only a few times. The chain has TRBV10-3 and TRBJ2-3; 11 nucleotides agree with TRBD2. There are 16 residues in the CDR3. Germline trimming cut 6 bases from V and 1 base from J; bases unmatched to any gene: 6. Germline V gene data show CDR1 as ENHRY and CDR2 as SYGVKD. The CDR3 sequence is CAIRVLAGAGTDTQYF. In DNA form, the CDR3 reads TGTGCCATCAGGGTACTAGCGGGAGCGGGCACAGATACGCAGTATTTT.

The gene calls are TRBV5-1 and TRBJ1-2; tentatively, D is TRBD1 (5 bases). Germline lookup yields CDR1 SGHRS and CDR2 YFSETQ. This CDR3 has 16 amino acids. Trimming stripped 0 bases from V and 8 bases from J, with 20 bases between. CDR3 coding DNA: TGCGCCAGCAGCTTGGGGGCCCTAGAGGGGTCGGCAGGCTACACCTTC. Translated, it gives CASSLGALEGSAGYTF. Full variable domain (remainder filled in from reference TRBV5-1 and TRBJ1-2): KAGVTQTPRYLIKTRGQQVTLSCSPISGHRSVSWYQQTPGQGLQFLFEYFSETQRNKGNFPGRFSGRQFSNSRSEMNVSTLELGDSALYLCASSLGALEGSAGYTFGSGTRLTVV.

The chain employs TRBV12-3 or TRBV12-4 and TRBJ1-2; 11 bases match TRBD1. After removal of 4 bases from V and 6 bases from J, the junction contained 7 bases not matched to a gene. This CDR3 contains 15 residues. CDR3 DNA: TGTGCCAGCAGTTCCCAACCGGGACAGGGGGATGGCTACACCTTC. Its translation: CASSSQPGQGDGYTF.

The CDR3 sequence: CASSPGGLAGGTFQNEQFF. The CDR3 nucleotides are TGTGCCAGCAGCCCCGGGGGGCTAGCGGGAGGCACCTTTCAGAATGAGCAGTTCTTC. This rearrangement joins TRBV12-3 or TRBV12-4 to TRBJ2-1, with 11 positions matching TRBD2. The CDR3 has 19 residues. V shed 6 bases and J 7 bases; nucleotides not matched to a gene: 20.

This rearrangement joins TRBV12-3 or TRBV12-4 to TRBJ1-2; D gene unclear. The CDR3 consists of 15 residues. V lost 5 bases to trimming and J lost 1 base, with 14 bases between them. The DNA for the CDR3 is TGTGCCAGCAGTGCGCCCCAACATATTAACTATGGCTACACCTTC. It encodes CASSAPQHINYGYTF.

The chain joins TRBV12-3 or TRBV12-4 to TRBJ2-2; TRBD2 matches at 16 bases. V shed 6 bases, J shed 4 bases, and the junction held 11 bases outside the gene matches. This CDR3 comprises 19 residues. CDR3 sequence: CASSNPGLAGGPGTGELFF. In DNA, the CDR3 is TGTGCCAGCAGCAACCCGGGACTAGCGGGAGGGCCAGGCACCGGGGAGCTGTTTTTT.

The V call is TRBV5-1, the J call TRBJ1-2; a weak D match, TRBD1 (6 bases). The CDR3 is 15 amino acids. Per germline, CDR1 SGHRS and CDR2 YFSETQ. Trimming pared 6 bases from V and 6 bases from J, leaving 21 bases between. The CDR3 DNA reads as TGCGCCAGCAAGGGACACGAGACAATTCCAAATGGCTACACCTTC. Its translation is CASKGHETIPNGYTF. The full variable domain, rest sourced from reference TRBV5-1 and TRBJ1-2, is KAGVTQTPRYLIKTRGQQVTLSCSPISGHRSVSWYQQTPGQGLQFLFEYFSETQRNKGNFPGRFSGRQFSNSRSEMNVSTLELGDSALYLCASKGHETIPNGYTFGSGTRLTVV.

This clonotype turned up a few times. J is TRBJ1-3 and V is TRBV5-1, with D perhaps TRBD1 (5 bases). The V gene lost 4 bases and the J gene lost 6 bases, with 11 bases spanning the gap. CDR3 length: 13 residues. Looked up from germline, CDR1 is SGHRS and CDR2 is YFSETQ. The CDR3 region has the DNA TGCGCCAGCAGCGCGGGACGGACAAACACCATATATTTT. Encoded protein: CASSAGRTNTIYF.

This chain uses TRBV5-1 with TRBJ2-5; the D call may be TRBD1 or TRBD2 (5 bases each). The V end was cut by 4 bases, the J end by 2 bases, with 9 bases between. The CDR3 length is 13 residues. Germline V gene data show CDR1 as SGHRS and CDR2 as YFSETQ. The CDR3 DNA is TGCGCCAGCAGCAAGGGACCACAAGAGACCCAGTACTTC. Its protein is CASSKGPQETQYF.

The chain carries TRBV14 and TRBJ2-1; 9 nucleotides match TRBD1. J lost 7 bases, V lost 4 bases, and 8 bases had no gene match. The germline CDR1 and CDR2 sequences are SGHDN and FVKESK. This CDR3 has 15 residues. The CDR3 DNA reads TGTGCCAGCAGCCGCCCGGGGACAGGGCTGAATGAGCAGTTCTTC. The encoded protein is CASSRPGTGLNEQFF.

This chain uses TRBV27 with TRBJ1-5, with 8 bases matching TRBD1. The CDR3 sequence is 15 residues long. The germline V gene has CDR1 MNHEY and CDR2 SMNVEV (reference sequence). V dropped 5 bases and J dropped 1; count of bases not matched to a gene: 4. This CDR3 reads CASSLNRGSNQPQHF. The CDR3, as DNA: TGTGCCAGCAGTCTTAACAGGGGGAGCAATCAGCCCCAGCATTTT.

This clonotype has only a few counts. The V gene is TRBV6-5, the J gene TRBJ2-1; D gene unclear. The CDR3 length is 14 residues. Germline V gene lookup returns CDR1 MNHEY and CDR2 SVGAGI. With 0 bases removed from V and 8 bases from J, the gap between germline ends came to 11 bases. The chain's CDR3 is CASSYSSVGYEQFF. DNA of the CDR3: TGTGCCAGCAGTTACTCCTCCGTCGGGTATGAGCAGTTCTTC.

This clonotype was observed a few times. V usage is TRBV15 and J usage is TRBJ2-2, with 9 bases that match TRBD2. The CDR3 is 18 residues long. In germline, CDR1 is LNHNV, CDR2 YYDKDF (reference sequence). The V and J ends lost 0 bases and 1 base, in that order; junction bases with no gene match: 6. CDR3 nucleotides: TGTGCCACCAGCAGAGATGGCGGACTAGCGTTGAACACCGGGGAGCTGTTTTTT. It encodes CATSRDGGLALNTGELFF. Based on the CDR3 plus reference TRBV15 and TRBJ2-2, the full variable domain is DAMVIQNPRYQVTQFGKPVTLSCSQTLNHNVMYWYQQKSSQAPKLLFHYYDKDFNNEADTPDNFQSRRPNTSFCFLDIRSPGLGDTAMYLCATSRDGGLALNTGELFFGEGSRLTVL.

The rearrangement uses TRBV11-2 and TRBJ2-3; 16 positions match TRBD2. V shed 4 bases, J shed 11 bases, and the junction held 9 bases outside the gene matches. Per the germline V gene, CDR1 is SGHAT and CDR2 is FQNNGV. This CDR3 contains 16 residues. The CDR3 DNA sequence: TGTGCCAGCAGCTCCCCGGGACTAGCGGGGGGGCTTGGGCAGTATTTT. Its protein is CASSSPGLAGGLGQYF.

This clonotype was counted a few times. This rearrangement joins TRBV7-9 to TRBJ1-1; 8 bases align to TRBD1. This CDR3 has 16 residues. V was clipped by 5 bases and J by 0 bases; unmatched bases: 8. From germline, CDR1 is SEHNR and CDR2 FQNEAQ (reference sequence). CDR3 amino acids: CASSPGQGAMNTEAFF. CDR3 sequence (DNA): TGTGCCAGCAGCCCAGGACAGGGAGCCATGAACACTGAAGCTTTCTTT.